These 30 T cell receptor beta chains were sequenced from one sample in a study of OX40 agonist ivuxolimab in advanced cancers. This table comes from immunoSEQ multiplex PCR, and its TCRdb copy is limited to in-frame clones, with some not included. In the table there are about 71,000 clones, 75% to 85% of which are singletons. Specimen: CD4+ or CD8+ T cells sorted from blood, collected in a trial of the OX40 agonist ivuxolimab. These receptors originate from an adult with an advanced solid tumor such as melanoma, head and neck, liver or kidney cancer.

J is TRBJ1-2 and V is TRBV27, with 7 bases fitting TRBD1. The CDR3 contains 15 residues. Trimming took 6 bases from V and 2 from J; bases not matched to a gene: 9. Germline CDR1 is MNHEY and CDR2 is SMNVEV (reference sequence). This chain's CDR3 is CASRERDRSNYGYTF. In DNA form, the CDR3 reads TGTGCCAGCAGAGAGAGGGACAGATCCAACTATGGCTACACCTTC.

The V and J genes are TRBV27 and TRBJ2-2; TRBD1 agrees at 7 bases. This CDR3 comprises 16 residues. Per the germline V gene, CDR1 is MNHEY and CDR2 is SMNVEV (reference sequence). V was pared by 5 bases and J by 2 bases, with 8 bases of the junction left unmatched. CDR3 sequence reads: CASSPYRDRNTGELFF. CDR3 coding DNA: TGTGCCAGCAGTCCGTACCGGGACAGAAACACCGGGGAGCTGTTTTTT.

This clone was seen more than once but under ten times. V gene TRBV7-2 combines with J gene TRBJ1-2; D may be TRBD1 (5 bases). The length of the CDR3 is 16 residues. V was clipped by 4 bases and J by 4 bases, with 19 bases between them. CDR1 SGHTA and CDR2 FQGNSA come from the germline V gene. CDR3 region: CASSSYHGAPGYGYTF. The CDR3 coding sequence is TGTGCCAGCAGCTCCTACCACGGGGCGCCAGGCTATGGCTACACCTTC.

The DNA for the CDR3 is TGTGCCTGGGGCAGGGATGGGGAAAAACTGTTTTTT. This sequence encodes CAWGRDGEKLFF. V gene TRBV30 combines with J gene TRBJ1-4, with D tentatively TRBD1 (5 bases). This CDR3 region has 12 residues. Germline V gene lookup returns CDR1 GTSNPN and CDR2 SVGIG (reference sequence). Trimming removed 5 bases at V and 8 bases at J, with 12 bases between.

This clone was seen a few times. CDR3 sequence: CASGDRERSVLYEQYF. CDR3 coding DNA: TGTGCCAGCGGGGACAGGGAGCGGTCCGTTTTGTACGAGCAGTACTTC. V usage is TRBV2 and J usage is TRBJ2-7; 9 nucleotides match TRBD1. V lost 8 bases to trimming and J lost 4 bases; unmatched junction nucleotides: 15. Germline V gene data show CDR1 as SNHLY and CDR2 as FYNNEI. The CDR3 runs 16 residues.

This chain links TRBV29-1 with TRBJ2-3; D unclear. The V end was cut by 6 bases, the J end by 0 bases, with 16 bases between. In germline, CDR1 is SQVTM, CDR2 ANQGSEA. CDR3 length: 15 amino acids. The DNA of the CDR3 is TGCAGCGTGGACGCACGAGAGTCGAGCACAGATACGCAGTATTTT. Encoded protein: CSVDARESSTDTQYF.

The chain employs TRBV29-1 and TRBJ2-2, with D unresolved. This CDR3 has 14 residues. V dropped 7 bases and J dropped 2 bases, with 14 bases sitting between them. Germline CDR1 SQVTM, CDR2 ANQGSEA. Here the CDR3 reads CSAEPDGNTGELFF. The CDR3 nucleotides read TGCAGCGCCGAACCGGACGGTAACACCGGGGAGCTGTTTTTT.

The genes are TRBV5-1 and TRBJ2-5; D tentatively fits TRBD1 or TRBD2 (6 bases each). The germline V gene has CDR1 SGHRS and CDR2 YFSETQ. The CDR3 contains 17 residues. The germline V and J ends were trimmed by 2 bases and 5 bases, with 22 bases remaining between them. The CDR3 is CASSLEGGLSNLETQYF. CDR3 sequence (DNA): TGCGCCAGCAGCTTAGAGGGGGGACTCTCGAATCTGGAGACCCAGTACTTC.

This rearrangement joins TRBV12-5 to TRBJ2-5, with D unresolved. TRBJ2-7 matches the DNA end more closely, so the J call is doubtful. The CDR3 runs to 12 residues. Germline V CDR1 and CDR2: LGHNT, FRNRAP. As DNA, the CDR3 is TGTGCTAGTGGCCCAGACTCCTACGAGCAGTACTTC. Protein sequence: CASGPDSYEQYF.

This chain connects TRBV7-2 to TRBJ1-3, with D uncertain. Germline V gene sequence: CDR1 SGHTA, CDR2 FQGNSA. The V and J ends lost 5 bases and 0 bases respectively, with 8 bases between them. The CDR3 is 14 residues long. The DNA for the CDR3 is TGTGCCAGCAGCCCTCTCCTCTCTGGAAACACCATATATTTT. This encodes CASSPLLSGNTIYF.

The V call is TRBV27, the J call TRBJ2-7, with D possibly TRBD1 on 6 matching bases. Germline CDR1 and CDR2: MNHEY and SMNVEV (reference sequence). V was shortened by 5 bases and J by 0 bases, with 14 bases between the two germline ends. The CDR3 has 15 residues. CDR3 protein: CASSKRQAGSYEQYF. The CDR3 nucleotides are TGTGCCAGCAGTAAAAGACAGGCTGGCTCCTACGAGCAGTACTTC.

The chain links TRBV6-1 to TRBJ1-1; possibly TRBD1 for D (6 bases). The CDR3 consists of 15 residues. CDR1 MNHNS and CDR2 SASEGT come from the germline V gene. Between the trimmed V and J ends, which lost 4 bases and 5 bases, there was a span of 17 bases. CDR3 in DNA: TGTGCCAGCAGTGTCGAGACAGGCCCGGGGACTGAAGCTTTCTTT. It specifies CASSVETGPGTEAFF.

CDR3 in amino acids: CASRGTVDYGYTF. In DNA form, the CDR3 reads TGTGCCAGTAGAGGGACAGTGGACTATGGCTACACCTTC. The rearrangement joins TRBV19 to TRBJ1-2; 7 bases are shared with TRBD1. The CDR3 runs to 13 residues. CDR1 LNHDA and CDR2 SQIVND come from the germline V gene (reference sequence). V shed 6 bases, J shed 3 bases, and the junction held 4 bases outside the gene matches.

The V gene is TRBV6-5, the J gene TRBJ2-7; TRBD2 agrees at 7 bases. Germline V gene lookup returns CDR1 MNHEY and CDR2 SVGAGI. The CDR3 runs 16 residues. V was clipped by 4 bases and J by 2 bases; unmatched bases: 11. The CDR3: CASSFDGRGRTYEQYF. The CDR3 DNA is TGTGCCAGCAGTTTCGATGGGCGGGGGAGGACCTACGAGCAGTACTTC.

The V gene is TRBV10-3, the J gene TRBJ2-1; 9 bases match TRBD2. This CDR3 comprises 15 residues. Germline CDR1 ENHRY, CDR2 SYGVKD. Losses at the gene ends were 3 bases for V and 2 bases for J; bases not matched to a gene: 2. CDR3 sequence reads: CAISDSGGTYNEQFF. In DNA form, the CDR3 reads TGTGCCATCAGTGATAGCGGGGGAACCTACAATGAGCAGTTCTTC.

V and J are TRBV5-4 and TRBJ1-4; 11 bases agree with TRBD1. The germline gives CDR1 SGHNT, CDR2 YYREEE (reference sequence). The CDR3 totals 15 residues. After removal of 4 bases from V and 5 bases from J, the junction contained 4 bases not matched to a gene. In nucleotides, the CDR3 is TGTGCCAGCAGCCCGGGGACAGGGGGGAATGAAAAACTGTTTTTT. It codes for CASSPGTGGNEKLFF.

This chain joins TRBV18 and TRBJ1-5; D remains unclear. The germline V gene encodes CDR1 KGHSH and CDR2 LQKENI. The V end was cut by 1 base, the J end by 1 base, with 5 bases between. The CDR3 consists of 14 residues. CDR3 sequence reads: CASSPQGSNQPQHF. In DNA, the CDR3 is TGTGCCAGCTCACCACAGGGAAGCAATCAGCCCCAGCATTTT. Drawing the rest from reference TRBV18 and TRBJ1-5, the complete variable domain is NAGVMQNPRHLVRRRGQEARLRCSPMKGHSHVYWYRQLPEEGLKFMVYLQKENIIDESGMPKERFSAEFPKEGPSILRIQQVVRGDSAAYFCASSPQGSNQPQHFGDGTRLSIL.

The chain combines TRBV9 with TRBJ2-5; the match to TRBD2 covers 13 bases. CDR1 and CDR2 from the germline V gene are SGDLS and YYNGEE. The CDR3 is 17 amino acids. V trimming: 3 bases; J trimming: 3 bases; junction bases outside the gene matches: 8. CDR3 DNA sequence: TGTGCCAGCAGCGGACACGGCGGGACTAGCGGGAAAGAGACCCAGTACTTC. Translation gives CASSGHGGTSGKETQYF.

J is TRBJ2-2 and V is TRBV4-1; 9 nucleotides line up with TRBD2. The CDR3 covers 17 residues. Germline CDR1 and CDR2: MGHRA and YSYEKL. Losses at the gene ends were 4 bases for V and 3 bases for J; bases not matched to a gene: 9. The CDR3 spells CASSLTGTSLDTGELFF. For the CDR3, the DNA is TGCGCCAGCAGCCTCACCGGGACTAGCCTCGACACCGGGGAGCTGTTTTTT.

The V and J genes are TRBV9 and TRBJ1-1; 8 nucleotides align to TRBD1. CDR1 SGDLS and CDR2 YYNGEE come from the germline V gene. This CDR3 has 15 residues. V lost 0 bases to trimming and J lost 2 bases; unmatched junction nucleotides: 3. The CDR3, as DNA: TGTGCCAGCAGCGTAGGGGGACAGGATAACACTGAAGCTTTCTTT. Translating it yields CASSVGGQDNTEAFF. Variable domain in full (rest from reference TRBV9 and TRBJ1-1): DSGVTQTPKHLITATGQRVTLRCSPRSGDLSVYWYQQSLDQGLQFLIQYYNGEERAKGNILERFSAQQFPDLHSELNLSSLELGDSALYFCASSVGGQDNTEAFFGQGTRLTVV.

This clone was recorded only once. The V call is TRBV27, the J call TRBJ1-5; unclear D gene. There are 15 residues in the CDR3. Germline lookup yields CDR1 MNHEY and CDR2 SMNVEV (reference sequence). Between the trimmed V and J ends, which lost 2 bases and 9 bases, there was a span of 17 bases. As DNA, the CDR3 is TGTGCCAGCAGTTTAAAAGGTGGACGTGGAGGGCCCCAGCATTTT. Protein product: CASSLKGGRGGPQHF.

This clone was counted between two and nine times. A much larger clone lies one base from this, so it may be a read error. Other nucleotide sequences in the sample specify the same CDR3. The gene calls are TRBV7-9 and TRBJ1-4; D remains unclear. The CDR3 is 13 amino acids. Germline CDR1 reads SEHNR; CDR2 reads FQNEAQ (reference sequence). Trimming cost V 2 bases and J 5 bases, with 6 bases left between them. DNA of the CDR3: TGTGCCAGCAGCTTAAGGGTCAATGAAAAACTGTTTTTT. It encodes CASSLRVNEKLFF.

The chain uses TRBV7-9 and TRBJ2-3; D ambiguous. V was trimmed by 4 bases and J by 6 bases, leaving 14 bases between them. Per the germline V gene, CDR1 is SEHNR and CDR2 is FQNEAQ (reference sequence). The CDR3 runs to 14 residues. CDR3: CASSSRSVSDTQYF. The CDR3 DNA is TGTGCCAGCAGCTCCAGGAGTGTTTCGGATACGCAGTATTTT.

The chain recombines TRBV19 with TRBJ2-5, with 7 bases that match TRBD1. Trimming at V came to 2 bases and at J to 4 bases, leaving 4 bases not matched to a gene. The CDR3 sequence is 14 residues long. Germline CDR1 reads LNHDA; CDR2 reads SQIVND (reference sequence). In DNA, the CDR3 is TGTGCCAGTAGTATAAATACAGGGGTAGAGACCCAGTACTTC. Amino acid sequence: CASSINTGVETQYF.

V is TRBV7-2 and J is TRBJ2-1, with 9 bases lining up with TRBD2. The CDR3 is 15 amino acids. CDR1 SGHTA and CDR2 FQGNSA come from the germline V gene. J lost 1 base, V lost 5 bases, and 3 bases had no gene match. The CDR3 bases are TGTGCCAGCAGCCCGACTAGCGGATCCTACAATGAGCAGTTCTTC. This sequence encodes CASSPTSGSYNEQFF.

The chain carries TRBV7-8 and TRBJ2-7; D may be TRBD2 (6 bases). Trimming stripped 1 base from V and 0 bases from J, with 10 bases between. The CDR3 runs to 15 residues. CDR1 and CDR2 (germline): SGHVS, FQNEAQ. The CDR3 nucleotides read TGTGCCAGCAGCTTAGGGTGGGGGGACTCCTACGAGCAGTACTTC. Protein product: CASSLGWGDSYEQYF. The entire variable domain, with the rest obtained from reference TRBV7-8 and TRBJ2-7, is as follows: GAGVSQSPRYKVAKRGQDVALRCDPISGHVSLFWYQQALGQGPEFLTYFQNEAQLDKSGLPSDRFFAERPEGSVSTLKIQRTQQEDSAVYLCASSLGWGDSYEQYFGPGTRLTVT.

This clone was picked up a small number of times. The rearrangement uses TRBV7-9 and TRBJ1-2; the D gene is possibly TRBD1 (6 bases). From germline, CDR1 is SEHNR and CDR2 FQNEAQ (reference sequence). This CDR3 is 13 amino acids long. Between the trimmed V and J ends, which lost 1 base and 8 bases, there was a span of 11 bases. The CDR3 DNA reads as TGTGCCAGCAGCTTAGAAGTGGGACACGGCTACACCTTC. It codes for CASSLEVGHGYTF.

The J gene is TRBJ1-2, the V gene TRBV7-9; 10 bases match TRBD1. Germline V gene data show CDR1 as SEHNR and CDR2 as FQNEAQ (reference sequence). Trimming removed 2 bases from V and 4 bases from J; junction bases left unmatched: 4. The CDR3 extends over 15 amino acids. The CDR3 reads CASSLSGTGVYGYTF. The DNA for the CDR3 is TGTGCCAGCAGCTTATCCGGGACAGGGGTCTATGGCTACACCTTC.

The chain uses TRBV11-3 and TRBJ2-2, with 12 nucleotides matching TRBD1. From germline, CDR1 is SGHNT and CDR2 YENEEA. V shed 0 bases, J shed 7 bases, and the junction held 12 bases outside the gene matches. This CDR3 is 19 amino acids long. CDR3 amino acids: CASSLEGSGTGGSDGELFF. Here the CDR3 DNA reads TGTGCCAGCAGCTTAGAGGGGAGTGGGACAGGGGGCTCGGACGGGGAGCTGTTTTTT.

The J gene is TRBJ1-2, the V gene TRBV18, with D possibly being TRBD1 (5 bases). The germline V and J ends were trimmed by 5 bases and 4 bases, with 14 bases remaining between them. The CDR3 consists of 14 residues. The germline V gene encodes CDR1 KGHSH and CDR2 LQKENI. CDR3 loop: CASSAQEGGYGYTF. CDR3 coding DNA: TGTGCCAGCTCAGCACAGGAGGGCGGCTATGGCTACACCTTC.